This passage covers 27 T cell receptor beta chains from one sample sequenced in a study of Ad26.COV2.S vaccination and SARS-CoV-2 variants. Profiled with immunoSEQ multiplex PCR; TCRdb holds only in-frame clones, not every one. The table lists 150,000 to 200,000 clones, roughly 87% of them singletons. The sequenced sample was peripheral blood, obtained after recovery from COVID-19. The receptors were gathered from a human donor who had recovered from COVID-19.

The chain has TRBV5-4 and TRBJ1-3, with no clear D. Trimming cost V 0 bases and J 10 bases, with 11 bases left between them. The germline V gene has CDR1 SGHNT and CDR2 YYREEE (reference sequence). This CDR3 is built from 13 residues. The CDR3 sequence is CASSLGGSATIYF. CDR3 coding DNA: TGTGCCAGCAGCTTGGGAGGATCGGCTACCATATATTTT.

The chain has TRBV4-1 and TRBJ2-7, with D possibly being TRBD1 (6 bases). Germline CDR1 reads MGHRA; CDR2 reads YSYEKL. The CDR3 spans 15 residues. V dropped 4 bases and J dropped 0 bases, with 13 bases sitting between them. CDR3 region: CASSPLWGLSYEQYF. The CDR3 DNA follows: TGCGCCAGCAGCCCCCTATGGGGGCTCTCCTACGAGCAGTACTTC.

The chain is built from TRBV5-1 and TRBJ2-3; 14 bases line up with TRBD2. With 4 bases clipped from V and 4 bases from J, the junction kept 8 bases outside the gene matches. The length of the CDR3 is 17 residues. In germline, CDR1 is SGHRS, CDR2 YFSETQ. This CDR3 reads CASSSLGLAGESDTQYF. For the CDR3, the DNA is TGCGCCAGCAGCAGTCTGGGACTAGCGGGAGAGTCAGATACGCAGTATTTT.

The rearrangement uses TRBV12-3 or TRBV12-4 and TRBJ2-1; D call uncertain. The CDR3 length is 11 residues. The V end was cut by 3 bases, the J end by 9 bases, with 6 bases between. The CDR3 nucleotides read TGTGCCAGCAGTTTGACGGGTGAGCAGTTCTTC. Translating gives CASSLTGEQFF.

The CDR3 here is CASSQDYQSYGYTF. CDR3 DNA: TGCGCCAGCAGCCAAGATTATCAGTCCTATGGCTACACCTTC. The chain is built from TRBV4-1 and TRBJ1-2; D is uncertain. Germline values: CDR1 MGHRA, CDR2 YSYEKL. CDR3 length equals 14 residues. Trimming removed 0 bases from V and 4 bases from J, with 9 bases in between.

The chain links TRBV7-2 to TRBJ2-3; D remains ambiguous. Germline CDR1 SGHTA, CDR2 FQGNSA. V dropped 1 base and J dropped 6 bases, with 8 bases sitting between them. CDR3 length equals 13 residues. CDR3 region: CASSLEGWDTQYF. Written as DNA, the CDR3 is TGTGCCAGCAGCTTAGAGGGCTGGGATACGCAGTATTTT.

V usage is TRBV20-1 and J usage is TRBJ2-2, with TRBD2 matching over 11 bases. This CDR3 contains 17 residues. In germline, CDR1 is DFQATT, CDR2 SNEGSKA (reference sequence). V lost 3 bases and J lost 5; bases outside the gene matches: 11. The CDR3 DNA follows: TGCAGTGCTAGTGATTATTTAGCGGGGGGGATTACCGGGGAGCTGTTTTTT. This codes for CSASDYLAGGITGELFF.

This rearrangement joins TRBV28 to TRBJ2-3, with TRBD1 matching over 9 bases. Germline CDR1 is MDHEN and CDR2 is SYDVKM. The CDR3 is made up of 15 amino acids. J lost 6 bases, V lost 6 bases, and 10 bases had no gene match. CDR3: CASSNSGTGWDTQYF. As DNA, the CDR3 is TGTGCCAGCAGCAATTCCGGGACAGGGTGGGATACGCAGTATTTT.

The rearrangement joins TRBV7-9 to TRBJ2-1; TRBD2 matches 14 bases. The CDR3 totals 16 residues. Germline V gene data show CDR1 as SEHNR and CDR2 as FQNEAQ (reference sequence). Trimming took 5 bases from V and 5 from J; bases not matched to a gene: 5. The CDR3 DNA sequence: TGTGCCAGCAGCGCTAGACTAGCGGGAGGGGACAATGAGCAGTTCTTC. Protein product: CASSARLAGGDNEQFF.

The chain joins TRBV9 to TRBJ2-2, with 9 bases fitting TRBD1. Germline V gene data show CDR1 as SGDLS and CDR2 as YYNGEE. The CDR3 is 15 residues long. The V gene end was trimmed by 6 bases and the J gene end by 6 bases; junction bases not matched to a gene: 9. In DNA, the CDR3 is TGTGCCAGCACCAGCTGGGGACAGGGTCCCGGGGAGCTGTTTTTT. It translates to CASTSWGQGPGELFF.

J is TRBJ1-1 and V is TRBV24-1; the D gene is possibly TRBD1 (5 bases). With 4 bases removed from V and 10 bases from J, the gap between germline ends came to 15 bases. Germline V gives CDR1 KGHDR, CDR2 SFDVKD. There are 13 residues in the CDR3. The CDR3, as DNA: TGTGCCACCAGTGACTACGGGGCGGTTGGAGCTTTCTTT. Its protein product is CATSDYGAVGAFF.

The chain combines TRBV19 with TRBJ2-6; 9 bases are shared with TRBD2. The CDR3 has 16 residues. Trimming cost V 7 bases and J 2 bases; bases outside gene matches: 6. CDR1 is LNHDA, CDR2 SQIVND, per germline (reference sequence). The CDR3, as DNA: TGTGCCAGTATAGGTAGCGGGAGCCCTGGGGCCAACGTCCTGACTTTC. It is translated as CASIGSGSPGANVLTF.

V usage is TRBV9 and J usage is TRBJ2-1; D gene unclear. V lost 2 bases and J lost 6, with 9 bases in between. Germline values: CDR1 SGDLS, CDR2 YYNGEE. This CDR3 region has 13 residues. The CDR3 DNA is TGTGCCAGCAGCGTGGGGTCGGTCAATGAGCAGTTCTTC. Its protein is CASSVGSVNEQFF.

The V call is TRBV12-5, the J call TRBJ1-2; tentatively, D is TRBD1 (5 bases). CDR1 LGHNT and CDR2 FRNRAP come from the germline V gene. CDR3 length: 13 amino acids. Trimming shortened V by 6 bases and J by 6 bases, and 14 bases separated the two germline ends. DNA of the CDR3: TGTGCTAGTGGGTCAGGCCTGGGGGATGGCTACACCTTC. Protein product: CASGSGLGDGYTF.

The chain carries TRBV5-6 and TRBJ2-7, with 11 nucleotides matching TRBD1. The germline CDR1 and CDR2 sequences are SGHDT and YYEEEE. The CDR3 consists of 15 residues. Germline trimming cut 1 base from V and 5 bases from J; bases unmatched to any gene: 5. The CDR3 DNA sequence: TGTGCCAGCAGCTTGAGCGGACAGGGGGCAGACGAGCAGTACTTC. Translated: CASSLSGQGADEQYF.

The CDR3, as DNA: TGTGCCAGCAGCGTAGGAGATTCACCCCTCCACTTT. Translated, it gives CASSVGDSPLHF. The chain has TRBV9 and TRBJ1-6, with D hard to call. The ends were cut back, 0 bases at V and 8 bases at J, with 3 bases in the middle. This CDR3 is 12 amino acids long. Per the germline V gene, CDR1 is SGDLS and CDR2 is YYNGEE.

The V and J genes are TRBV5-8 and TRBJ1-5; D gene ambiguous. This CDR3 contains 18 residues. Germline values: CDR1 SGHTS, CDR2 YDEGEE. The V end was cut by 4 bases, the J end by 2 bases, with 22 bases between. The CDR3 is CASSPEARGSRGNQPQHF. The CDR3 DNA is TGTGCCAGCAGCCCGGAGGCGCGAGGGTCGAGGGGCAATCAGCCCCAGCATTTT.

V is TRBV29-1 and J is TRBJ2-7, with D possibly matching TRBD1 (5 bases). Per the germline V gene, CDR1 is SQVTM and CDR2 is ANQGSEA. The CDR3 has 11 amino acids. With 7 bases removed from V and 6 bases from J, the gap between germline ends came to 13 bases. CDR3 DNA: TGCAGCGCCGCCAGGGATCTCGAGCAGTACTTC. Translating it yields CSAARDLEQYF.

V and J are TRBV2 and TRBJ1-1; D is undetermined. V lost 1 base, J lost 11 bases, and 14 bases lay in between. This CDR3 is 13 amino acids long. Germline-derived CDR1 and CDR2 are SNHLY and FYNNEI. The DNA for the CDR3 is TGTGCCAGCAGTGAAGGCACCCGGGAGATCGCTTTCTTT. Amino acids: CASSEGTREIAFF.

V is TRBV3-1 (or the pseudogene TRBV3-2) and J is TRBJ2-3; 9 positions match TRBD2. The ends lost 4 bases at V and 8 bases at J; junction bases unmatched: 4. Germline V lookup: CDR1 LGHDT, CDR2 YNNKEL (reference sequence). The CDR3 length is 13 residues. The CDR3 DNA reads as TGTGCCAGCAGCCGGGCGGGGGGGCTTACGCAGTATTTT. Protein product: CASSRAGGLTQYF.

The rearrangement links TRBV3-1 (or the pseudogene TRBV3-2) to TRBJ2-1; 9 nucleotides align to TRBD2. The CDR3 totals 15 residues. The V and J ends lost 3 bases and 7 bases, in that order; junction bases with no gene match: 7. The germline V gene encodes CDR1 LGHDT and CDR2 YNNKEL (reference sequence). The CDR3, as DNA: TGTGCCAGCAGCCAGCCGGGACTAGCCCAAAATGAGCAGTTCTTC. As protein: CASSQPGLAQNEQFF.

The chain couples TRBV27 to TRBJ2-3; 9 bases are a match to TRBD2. V shed 5 bases and J 5 bases; nucleotides not matched to a gene: 14. The germline CDR1 and CDR2 sequences are MNHEY and SMNVEV (reference sequence). CDR3 length equals 17 residues. The CDR3 DNA reads as TGTGCCAGCAGTCTGGGACGGGGCGGGGGGGCAATAGATACGCAGTATTTT. It codes for CASSLGRGGGAIDTQYF.

In its sample, this clone was seen once. The J gene is TRBJ1-2, the V gene TRBV10-3; the D gene is possibly TRBD1 (5 bases). Trimming took 3 bases from V and 4 from J, leaving 9 bases between them. Germline V gene lookup returns CDR1 ENHRY and CDR2 SYGVKD. CDR3 length: 13 residues. The CDR3 coding sequence is TGTGCCATCAGTGATGGAGGGGTCTATGGCTACACCTTC. Its protein is CAISDGGVYGYTF.

CDR3 protein: CASSDIRETQYF. The CDR3, as DNA: TGTGCCAGCAGTGATATTAGGGAGACCCAGTACTTC. V is TRBV6-1 and J is TRBJ2-5; no clear D. Trimming left V 3 bases short and J 5 bases short, with 7 bases between. Germline V lookup: CDR1 MNHNS, CDR2 SASEGT. This CDR3 region has 12 residues.

The chain recombines TRBV19 with TRBJ2-4, with TRBD1 matching 7 bases. With 11 bases clipped from V and 4 bases from J, the junction kept 8 bases outside the gene matches. The CDR3 is 13 residues long. Germline CDR1 reads LNHDA; CDR2 reads SQIVND (reference sequence). CDR3 in amino acids: CAGRDSVKNIQYF. CDR3 nucleotide sequence: TGTGCCGGACGGGACAGTGTGAAAAACATTCAGTACTTC.

The chain recombines TRBV5-5 with TRBJ1-4; a weak D match, TRBD1 (5 bases). The CDR3 totals 15 residues. The V end was cut by 0 bases, the J end by 7 bases, with 13 bases between. Germline V gene sequence: CDR1 SGHKS, CDR2 YYEKEE (reference sequence). The CDR3 sequence: CASSLVGQGGEKLFF. The CDR3 region has the DNA TGTGCCAGCAGCTTGGTGGGGCAGGGTGGTGAAAAACTGTTTTTT.

The chain couples TRBV11-2 to TRBJ1-6; 8 positions match TRBD1. The V gene's germline CDR1 is SGHAT and CDR2 FQNNGV. The CDR3 runs to 14 residues. J lost 11 bases, V lost 1 base, and 4 bases had no gene match. CDR3 coding DNA: TGTGCCAGCAGCTTAGTTCTACAGGGGGCACCCCTCCACTTT. It translates to CASSLVLQGAPLHF.